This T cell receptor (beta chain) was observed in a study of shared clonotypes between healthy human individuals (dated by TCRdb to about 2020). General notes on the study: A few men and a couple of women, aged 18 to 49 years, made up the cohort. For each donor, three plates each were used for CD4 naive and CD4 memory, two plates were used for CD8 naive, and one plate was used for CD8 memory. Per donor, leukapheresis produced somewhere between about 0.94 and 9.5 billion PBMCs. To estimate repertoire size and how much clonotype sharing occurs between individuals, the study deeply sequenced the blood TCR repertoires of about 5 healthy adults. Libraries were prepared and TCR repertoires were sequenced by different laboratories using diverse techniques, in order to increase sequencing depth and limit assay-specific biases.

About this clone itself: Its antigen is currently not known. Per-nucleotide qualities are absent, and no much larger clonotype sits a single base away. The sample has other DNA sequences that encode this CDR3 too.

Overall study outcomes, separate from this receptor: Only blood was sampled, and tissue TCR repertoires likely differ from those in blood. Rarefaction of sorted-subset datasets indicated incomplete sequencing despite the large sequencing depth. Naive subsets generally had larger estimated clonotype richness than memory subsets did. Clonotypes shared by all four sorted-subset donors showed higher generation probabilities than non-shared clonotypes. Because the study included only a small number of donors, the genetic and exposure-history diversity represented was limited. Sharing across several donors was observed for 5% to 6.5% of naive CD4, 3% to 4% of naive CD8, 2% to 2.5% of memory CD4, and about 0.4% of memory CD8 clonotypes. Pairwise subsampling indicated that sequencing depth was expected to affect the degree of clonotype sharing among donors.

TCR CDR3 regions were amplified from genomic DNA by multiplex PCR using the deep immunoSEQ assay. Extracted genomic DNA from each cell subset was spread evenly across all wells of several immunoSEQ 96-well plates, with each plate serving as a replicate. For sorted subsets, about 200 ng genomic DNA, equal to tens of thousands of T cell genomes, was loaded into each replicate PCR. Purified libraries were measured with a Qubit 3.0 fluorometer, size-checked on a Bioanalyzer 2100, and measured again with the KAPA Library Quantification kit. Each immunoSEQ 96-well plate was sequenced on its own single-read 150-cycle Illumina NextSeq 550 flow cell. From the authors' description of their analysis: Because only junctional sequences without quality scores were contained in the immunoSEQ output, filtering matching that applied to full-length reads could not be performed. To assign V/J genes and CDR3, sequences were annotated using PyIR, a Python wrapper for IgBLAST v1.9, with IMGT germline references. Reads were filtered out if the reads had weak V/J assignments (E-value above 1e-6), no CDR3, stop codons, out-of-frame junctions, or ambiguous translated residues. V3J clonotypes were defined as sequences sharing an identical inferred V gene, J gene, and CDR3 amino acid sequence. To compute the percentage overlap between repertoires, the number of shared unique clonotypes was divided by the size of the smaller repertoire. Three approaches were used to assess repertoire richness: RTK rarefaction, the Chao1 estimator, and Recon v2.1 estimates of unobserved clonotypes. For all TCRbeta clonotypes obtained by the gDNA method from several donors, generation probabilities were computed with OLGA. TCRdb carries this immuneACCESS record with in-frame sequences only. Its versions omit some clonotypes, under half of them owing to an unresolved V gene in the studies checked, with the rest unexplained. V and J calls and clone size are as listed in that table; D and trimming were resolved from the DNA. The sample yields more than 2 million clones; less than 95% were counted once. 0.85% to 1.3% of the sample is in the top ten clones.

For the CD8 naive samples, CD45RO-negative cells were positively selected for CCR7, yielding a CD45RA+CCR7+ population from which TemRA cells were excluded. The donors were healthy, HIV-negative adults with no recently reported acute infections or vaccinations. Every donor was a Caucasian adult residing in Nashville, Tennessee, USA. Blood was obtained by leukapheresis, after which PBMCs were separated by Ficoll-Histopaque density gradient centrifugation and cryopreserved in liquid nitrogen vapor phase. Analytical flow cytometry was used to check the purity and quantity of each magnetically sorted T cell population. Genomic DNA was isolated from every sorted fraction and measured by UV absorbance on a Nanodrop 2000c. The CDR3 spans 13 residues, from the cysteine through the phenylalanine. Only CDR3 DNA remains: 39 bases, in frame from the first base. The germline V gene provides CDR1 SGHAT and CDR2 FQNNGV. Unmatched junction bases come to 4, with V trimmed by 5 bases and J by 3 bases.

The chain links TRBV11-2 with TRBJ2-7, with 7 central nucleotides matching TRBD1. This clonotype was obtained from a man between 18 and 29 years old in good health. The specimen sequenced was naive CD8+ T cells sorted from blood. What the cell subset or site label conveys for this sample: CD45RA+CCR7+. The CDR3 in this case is CASSPGTVYEQYF. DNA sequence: TGTGCCAGCAGCCCGGGGACAGTCTACGAGCAGTACTTC.